This passage covers 8 T cell receptor beta chains from one sample sequenced in a study of T cells after yellow fever vaccination (dated by TCRdb to 2018 to 2020). Interpreted using the paper, the treatment or condition label stands for: live attenuated yellow fever vaccine strain. Receptors were amplified or captured by 5' RACE. Sequenced on an Illumina NovaSeq 6000. The public reads were quality trimmed at Q25 with fastp and then assembled into clones with MiXCR by TCRdb, keeping productive beta chains. Here each entry gathers all rows of one CDR3 protein and keeps the most common genes and DNA. This sample holds some 300,000 distinct CDR3 sequences; approximately 8% were observed only once. The ten largest clones represent around 3.3% of the sample. The source material was CD4+ T cells sorted from PBMCs, sampled 5 days after the yellow fever booster vaccination. The receptor set was obtained from a man aged 18-30 years who received the YFV17D yellow fever vaccine.

The genes are TRBV6-2 or TRBV6-3 and TRBJ2-7, with 8 bases identical to TRBD1. Germline values: CDR1 MNHEY, CDR2 SVGEGT. V dropped 5 bases and J dropped 7; count of bases not matched to a gene: 4. The length of the CDR3 is 12 residues. The CDR3 protein is CASSQDRGEQYV. CDR3 coding DNA: TGTGCCAGCAGTCAAGACAGGGGTGAGCAGTACGTC.

The sample holds a few counts of this clonotype. The chain employs TRBV5-1 and TRBJ1-1; no clear D. V dropped 2 bases and J dropped 1 base, with 9 bases sitting between them. Germline lookup yields CDR1 SGHRS and CDR2 YFSETQ. The CDR3 runs to 14 residues. The CDR3 is CASSLEGQNTEAFF. The CDR3 bases are TGCGCCAGCAGCTTAGAAGGTCAGAACACTGAAGCTTTCTTT. Supplemented by reference TRBV5-1 and TRBJ1-1, the full variable domain reads KAGVTQTPRYLIKTRGQQVTLSCSPISGHRSVSWYQQTPGQGLQFLFEYFSETQRNKGNFPGRFSGRQFSNSRSEMNVSTLELGDSALYLCASSLEGQNTEAFFGQGTRLTVV.

This clonotype was counted only a few times. This chain connects TRBV11-2 to TRBJ1-5; D gene uncertain. The V and J ends lost 5 bases and 4 bases respectively, with 12 bases between them. This CDR3 has 14 amino acids. CDR1 SGHAT and CDR2 FQNNGV come from the germline V gene. The CDR3 region is CASSGVGGNQPQHF. In nucleotides, the CDR3 is TGTGCCAGCAGCGGGGTGGGTGGGAATCAGCCCCAGCATTTT.

This clonotype was found a few times. The rearrangement uses TRBV20-1 and TRBJ2-7; 10 bases match TRBD1. Looked up from germline, CDR1 is DFQATT and CDR2 is SNEGSKA (reference sequence). The CDR3 has 16 residues. After removal of 0 bases from V and 4 bases from J, the junction contained 9 bases not matched to a gene. The CDR3 bases are TGCAGTGCTAGAGATCCCAAGACAGGGGGCGGATACGAGCAGTACTTC. It codes for CSARDPKTGGGYEQYF.

The CDR3 sequence: CASHPGGASPLHF. The DNA for the CDR3 is TGTGCCAGCCACCCTGGGGGGGCCTCACCCCTCCACTTT. The chain employs TRBV7-2 and TRBJ1-6; perhaps TRBD1 as D (6 bases). Germline loops: CDR1 SGHTA, CDR2 FQGNSA. Trimming removed 8 bases from V and 10 bases from J, with 15 bases in between. CDR3 length: 13 amino acids.

V is TRBV30 and J is TRBJ1-5; no clear D gene. Germline CDR1 and CDR2: GTSNPN and SVGIG (reference sequence). CDR3 length: 13 amino acids. Trimming cost V 4 bases and J 0 bases, with 7 bases left between them. DNA of the CDR3: TGTGCCTGGACCGACACTAGCAATCAGCCCCAGCATTTT. It yields the protein CAWTDTSNQPQHF. Filled out from reference TRBV30 and TRBJ1-5, the complete variable domain reads SQTIHQWPATLVQPVGSPLSLECTVEGTSNPNLYWYRQAAGRGLQLLFYSVGIGQISSEVPQNLSASRPQDRQFILSSKKLLLSDSGFYLCAWTDTSNQPQHFGDGTRLSIL.

This clonotype came up many times. The chain combines TRBV12-3 or TRBV12-4 with TRBJ2-3; 7 nucleotides agree with TRBD1. The CDR3 consists of 14 residues. The V and J ends lost 7 bases and 5 bases, in that order; junction bases with no gene match: 9. The CDR3 reads CASIDREQGDTQYF. The CDR3 bases are TGTGCCAGCATCGACAGGGAGCAGGGAGATACGCAGTATTTT.

The V call is TRBV28, the J call TRBJ2-5; D perhaps matches TRBD1 (7 bases). V dropped 2 bases and J dropped 1 base, with 14 bases sitting between them. CDR3 length: 16 amino acids. Germline lookup yields CDR1 MDHEN and CDR2 SYDVKM. CDR3 sequence (DNA): TGTGCCAGCAGTTTAGGGAGGCCAGGGGGCCAAGAGACCCAGTACTTC. It encodes CASSLGRPGGQETQYF.